Listed here are 2 T cell receptor beta chains from one sample, sequenced in a study of T cell responses to AZD1222 COVID-19 vaccine. Some clones are missing from TCRdb's copy, which holds only in-frame ones; the method was immunoSEQ multiplex PCR. The repertoire includes 110,000 or so clones, more than 75% of them detected once, and 7% to 10% sits in the top ten. The specimen was peripheral blood, collected on day 0 of AZD1222 vaccination. These receptors were obtained from an adult in good health.

This chain connects TRBV6-9 to TRBJ1-1, with D possibly TRBD1 on 6 matching bases. V dropped 4 bases and J dropped 1 base, with 13 bases sitting between them. Germline V gives CDR1 MNHGY, CDR2 SVAAGI. The CDR3 is made up of 15 amino acids. CDR3 sequence: CASSLGGGPNTEAFF. For the CDR3, the DNA is TGTGCCAGCAGTTTGGGTGGGGGGCCGAACACTGAAGCTTTCTTT.

This clone has just a few counts. The chain is built from TRBV27 and TRBJ2-7, with D perhaps TRBD2 (6 bases). The ends were cut back, 5 bases at V and 1 base at J, with 18 bases in the middle. CDR1 MNHEY and CDR2 SMNVEV come from the germline V gene (reference sequence). The CDR3 has 16 residues. The CDR3: CASSPGLGRESYEQYF. The CDR3 DNA follows: TGTGCCAGCAGTCCAGGCCTGGGACGGGAGTCCTACGAGCAGTACTTC.